This TCR beta chain emerged from a study of blood T cell repertoires in COVID-19. Study as a whole: COVID-19 samples collected from the United States, Italy and Spain covered acute and convalescent phases. T cells, B-cell-depleted T cells, or PBMCs supplied cDNA or gDNA.

In the authors' workflow: Amplification from reference gene primers served as the basis for estimated nucleated cell counts. Here immunoSEQ multiplex PCR was the method, and the copy in TCRdb shows in-frame clones only, minus some. That table gives V, J and clone size, and the DNA gave D and trimming. In the table there are some 130,000 clones, under 90% of which are singletons. V shed 5 bases and J shed 0 bases, with 11 bases lying between them. The CDR3 runs 15 residues. Germline CDR1 SGHAT, CDR2 FQNNGV. The clonotype was recovered from a human donor in a cohort sampled during active COVID-19. The genes are TRBV11-2 and TRBJ2-1, with D unresolved. The specimen was peripheral blood. In DNA form, the CDR3 reads TGTGCCAGCAGCGCAACTATCAGCTCCTACAATGAGCAGTTCTTC. This encodes CASSATISSYNEQFF. The whole variable domain, filled in from reference TRBV11-2 and TRBJ2-1, reads EAGVAQSPRYKIIEKRQSVAFWCNPISGHATLYWYQQILGQGPKLLIQFQNNGVVDDSQLPKDRFSAERLKGVDSTLKIQPAKLEDSAVYLCASSATISSYNEQFFGPGTRLTVL.